This TCR beta chain was documented in a study of cytomegalovirus exposure and HLA in healthy donors. Study information: Among 150 million to 200 million T cells, an earlier analysis found roughly 100 million unique TCR beta sequences.

On this clone itself: Its antigen is as yet unknown.

Whole-study findings and limits: It was reported in a later analysis that an Asian-associated ancestry cluster showed fewer N-insertions than the approximately 700-donor mean. Cytomegalovirus association was assigned to about 150 TCR beta chains. 87-base-pair reads could not separate some V segments, including TRBV6-2 and TRBV6-3.

It was with 60 Vbeta and 13 Jbeta primers that the PCR ran. Assay: immunoSEQ multiplex PCR; the TCRdb copy retains only in-frame clones and omits some. Among roughly 100,000 clones listed, more than 75% were seen once. Trimming pared 5 bases from V and 6 bases from J, leaving 13 bases between. The germline CDR1 and CDR2 sequences are MNHNY and SVGAGI (reference sequence). The length of the CDR3 is 13 residues. The sequence came from a woman aged 50 to 60 in good health and CMV-seropositive. The J gene is TRBJ1-1, the V gene TRBV6-6; maybe TRBD1 (6 bases). The sequencing input was PBMCs. The CDR3 bases are TGTGCCAGCAGTACGCAGGGGTTGGCTGAAGCTTTCTTT. Its protein product is CASSTQGLAEAFF.